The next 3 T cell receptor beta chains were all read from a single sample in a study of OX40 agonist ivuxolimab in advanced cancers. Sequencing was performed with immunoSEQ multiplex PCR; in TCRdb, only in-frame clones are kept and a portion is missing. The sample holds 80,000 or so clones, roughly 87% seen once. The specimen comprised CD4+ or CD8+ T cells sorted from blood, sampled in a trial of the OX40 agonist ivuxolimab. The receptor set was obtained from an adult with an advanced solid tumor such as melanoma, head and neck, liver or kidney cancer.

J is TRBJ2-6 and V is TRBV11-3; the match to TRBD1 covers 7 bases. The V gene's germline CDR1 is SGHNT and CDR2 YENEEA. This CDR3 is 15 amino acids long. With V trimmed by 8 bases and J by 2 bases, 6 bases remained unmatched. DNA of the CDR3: TGTGCCAGCGGGAAAGGGGGCGCTGGGGCCAACGTCCTGACTTTC. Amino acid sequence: CASGKGGAGANVLTF.

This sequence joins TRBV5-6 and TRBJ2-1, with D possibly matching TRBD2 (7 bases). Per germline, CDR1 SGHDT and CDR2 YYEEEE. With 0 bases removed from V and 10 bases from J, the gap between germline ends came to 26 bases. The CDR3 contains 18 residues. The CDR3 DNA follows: TGTGCCAGCAGCTTGGCCGGCAGGGGAGGGGTCGGCCCGGGGGAGCAGTTCTTC. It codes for CASSLAGRGGVGPGEQFF. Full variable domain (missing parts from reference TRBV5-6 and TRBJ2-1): DAGVTQSPTHLIKTRGQQVTLRCSPKSGHDTVSWYQQALGQGPQFIFQYYEEEERQRGNFPDRFSGHQFPNYSSELNVNALLLGDSALYLCASSLAGRGGVGPGEQFFGPGTRLTVL.

The CDR3 coding sequence is TGTGCCAGCAGCCCCCTGGCCGCAGGGCTAGCCTACGAGCAGTACTTC. This encodes CASSPLAAGLAYEQYF. The rearrangement joins TRBV5-6 to TRBJ2-7, with a weak D call TRBD1 (5 bases). V lost 4 bases and J 2 bases, leaving 19 bases between the germline ends. Germline lookup yields CDR1 SGHDT and CDR2 YYEEEE. The CDR3 is 16 amino acids.